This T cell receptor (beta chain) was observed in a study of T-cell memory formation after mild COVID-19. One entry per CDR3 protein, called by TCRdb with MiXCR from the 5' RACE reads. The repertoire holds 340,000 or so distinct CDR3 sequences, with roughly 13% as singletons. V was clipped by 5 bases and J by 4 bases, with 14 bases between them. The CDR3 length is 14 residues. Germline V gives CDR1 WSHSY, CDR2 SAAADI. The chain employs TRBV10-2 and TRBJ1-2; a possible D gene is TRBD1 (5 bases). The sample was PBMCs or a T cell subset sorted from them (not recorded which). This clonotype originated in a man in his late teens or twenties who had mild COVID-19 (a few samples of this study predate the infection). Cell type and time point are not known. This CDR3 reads CASSSPQVGYGYTF. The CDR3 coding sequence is TGCGCCAGCAGTTCCCCACAGGTGGGCTATGGCTACACCTTC.